This T cell receptor beta chain derives from a study of blood T cell repertoires in COVID-19. Across the study: Samples of COVID-19 (acute and convalescent) were obtained from the United States, Italy and Spain. PBMCs, B-cell-depleted T cells, or T cells provided the cDNA or gDNA that made up the material.

Authors' analysis steps: Researchers report that nucleated cell counts were estimated from reference gene primer amplification. The table came from immunoSEQ multiplex PCR; TCRdb's copy has only in-frame clones and leaves some out. That table furnishes V, J and clone size, whereas the DNA furnished D and trimming. The sample gives about 77,000 clones, 80% of which show up once; around 4.8% is in the top ten. This clone was counted a few times. With 6 bases removed from V and 10 bases from J, the gap between germline ends came to 15 bases. The CDR3 is 11 amino acids. Germline loops: CDR1 DFQATT, CDR2 SNEGSKA (reference sequence).

This TCR was recovered from a woman in her 70s with acute or convalescent COVID-19. The material sequenced was peripheral blood. This rearrangement joins TRBV20-1 to TRBJ1-2, with D possibly TRBD1 on 6 matching bases. CDR3 residues: CSALGGGSYTF. The DNA for the CDR3 is TGCAGTGCCTTAGGGGGGGGCTCCTACACCTTC.